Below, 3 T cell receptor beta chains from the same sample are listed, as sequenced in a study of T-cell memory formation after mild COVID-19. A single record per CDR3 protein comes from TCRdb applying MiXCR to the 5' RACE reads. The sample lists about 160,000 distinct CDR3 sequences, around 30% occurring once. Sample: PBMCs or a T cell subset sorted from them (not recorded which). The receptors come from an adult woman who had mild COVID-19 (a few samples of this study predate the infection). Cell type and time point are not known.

The CDR3 sequence is CASRDQKGNQPQHF. The CDR3 coding sequence is TGTGCCAGCAGAGACCAAAAGGGGAATCAGCCCCAGCATTTT. The chain uses TRBV6-6 and TRBJ1-5; D is possibly TRBD1 (5 bases). CDR3 length: 14 amino acids. Germline-derived CDR1 and CDR2 are MNHNY and SVGAGI (reference sequence). Trimming took off 6 bases at V and 4 bases at J, with 13 bases between the two ends.

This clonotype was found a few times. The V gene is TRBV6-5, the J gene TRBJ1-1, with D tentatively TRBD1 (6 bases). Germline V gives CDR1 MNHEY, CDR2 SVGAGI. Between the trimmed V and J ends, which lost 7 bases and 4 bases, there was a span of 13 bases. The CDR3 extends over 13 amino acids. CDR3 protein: CASKRGAGTEAFF. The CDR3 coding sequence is TGTGCCAGCAAGCGGGGGGCGGGCACTGAAGCTTTCTTT.

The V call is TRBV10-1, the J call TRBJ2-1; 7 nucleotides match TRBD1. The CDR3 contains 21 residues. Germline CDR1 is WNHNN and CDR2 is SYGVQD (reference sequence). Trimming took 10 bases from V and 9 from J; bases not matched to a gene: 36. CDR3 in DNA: TGCGCCATAGAAGGGGGCTTTCAGGGCTCGGGGCCAGGGGCCCAACGTAGTGAGCAGTTCTTC. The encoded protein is CAIEGGFQGSGPGAQRSEQFF.